This paragraph reports one TCR beta chain. The target antigen is unknown. The data are from a study of PD-1 blockade in classical Hodgkin lymphoma. Study-wide context: Intravenous infusions of nivolumab 3 mg/kg reached patients every 2 weeks.

Sequenced by immunoSEQ multiplex PCR; TCRdb stores in-frame clones only, minus some. This table has over 80,000 clones, about three quarters appearing once. General study points: Researchers reported that CD4+ TCR diversity, though not CD8+, rose significantly by C4D1.

The time point was: cycle 4 day 1 (C4D1), after around six weeks of nivolumab. Relapses following autologous stem cell transplantation were seen in all patients, with brentuximab vedotin exposure varying. Complete response, partial response or progressive disease constituted the best response categories observed. From germline, CDR1 is MNHEY and CDR2 SVGAGI. The length of the CDR3 is 14 residues. The V end lost 10 bases, the J end lost 0 bases, and 16 bases lay between the germline ends. Sequenced material: peripheral blood mononuclear cells (PBMCs), taken before the fourth cycle of nivolumab. This sequence was found in a human donor with classical Hodgkin lymphoma. V is TRBV6-5 and J is TRBJ2-7; D possibly uses TRBD1 or TRBD2 (6 bases each). The CDR3 coding sequence is TGTGCCACCAGACGGGGGCCTAGCTCCTACGAGCAGTACTTC. Translated: CATRRGPSSYEQYF.